This entry is about one T cell receptor (beta chain). The target of this receptor is not known. Per-base qualities were not stored, and no clone one base away is much larger. The entry originates in a study of T cells after yellow fever vaccination (dated by TCRdb to about 2019). Turning to the overall study: The SMART-Seq v4 Ultra Low Input RNA kit was used to prepare libraries from fractions with low cell numbers. Bulk PBMC replicates and cell subsets were isolated from blood drawn at multiple timepoints before and after both primary and secondary immunization. Two healthy male donors made up the cohort, one aged 18 to 29 years and the other aged 30 to 40 years. To follow T-cell clones before and after primary and booster YFV17D yellow fever vaccination, bulk TCR alpha and beta repertoires were sequenced over time. Results and caveats for the whole study, not just this receptor: Computational filtering was required because FACS-sorted repertoires could contain abundant contaminating clonotypes from the bulk population. A small fraction of clonotypes showed up in both the CD4 and CD8 compartments, probably as a result of convergent recombination. The study included only two donors, which limits how far the findings can be generalized. Compared with the primary T-cell response, the secondary T-cell response was weaker but faster, peaking on day 5 rather than day 15. Most clones expanded after primary vaccination (roughly 96% of CD4 and roughly 91% of CD8) were re-detected after the booster, suggesting that broad memory maintenance occurred.

The treatment or condition tag for this specimen amounts to: live attenuated yellow fever vaccine strain. At every blood-draw timepoint, two biological replicates of bulk PBMCs were collected. PBMCs were isolated from peripheral blood using a standard Ficoll-Paque protocol. TriZol was used to extract RNA from bulk PBMCs, CD4 and CD8 fractions, and dextramer-positive and dextramer-negative fractions. Sequencing was performed on an Illumina NovaSeq 6000. TCR cDNA was synthesized by 5'RACE template switching, through which a universal primer site and unique molecular identifiers were introduced. cDNA synthesis was primed from both the TCR alpha and TCR beta constant segments. Library amplification used two PCR steps, and the second PCR step added sample barcodes and sequencing adapters. Sequencing of libraries was done on Illumina HiSeq 2500 (2x100 bp) or NovaSeq (2x150 bp). As for the authors' bioinformatics: MIGEC handled demultiplexing of reads and collapsing into UMI consensus sequences, while MiXCR performed V(D)J alignment. Vaccine-responding clonotypes were defined with edgeR using replicate PBMC samples, requiring FDR below 0.01 and a log2 fold change above 5 up to day 15. Each bulk clonotype received a CD4 or CD8 identity based on whether the sequenced CD4 or CD8 repertoire contained that clonotype at higher abundance. In-frame beta chains were kept once TCRdb had trimmed the public reads at Q25 with fastp and called clones with MiXCR. A single entry per CDR3 protein holds the most common genes and DNA from its merged rows. The V and J calls and clone size are TCRdb's, not the authors'. A total of fewer than 500,000 distinct CDR3 sequences appear in this sample, 15% to 20% of them only once. The biggest ten clones account for roughly a sixth of the sample.

Per the germline V gene, SGHDN is the CDR1 and FVKESK is the CDR2. The CDR3 runs 12 amino acids, cysteine and phenylalanine included. The sequence is cut down to CDR3 DNA, 36 bases in frame from base 1. The V and J ends are trimmed by 2 bases and 7 bases, leaving 8 bases between them. Sequenced here: PBMCs, sampled before the yellow fever booster vaccination. The sequence was collected from a young man who received the YFV17D yellow fever vaccine. Recombination linked TRBV14 to TRBJ1-1; possibly the D gene is TRBD1, per 5 matching bases. The base sequence is TGTGCCAGCAGCCAATGGGGGGGTGAAGCTTTCTTT. This translates into CASSQWGGEAFF.